The entry below gives a single T cell receptor (beta chain) sequence along with its context. The antigen remains undetermined. The sample is drawn from a study of post-analysis software for immune sequencing data. Across the study: There were relapsing-remitting, secondary progressive and progressive-relapsing multiple sclerosis among the disease courses included. Notes on the study in general: When patients were compared with controls, roughly five TRBV segments were more frequent, TRBV5-6, TRBV5-1 and TRBV20-1 among them. The normalized Chao1 diversity of multiple sclerosis patients was significantly lower than that of controls.

Tagging with unique molecular identifiers was a feature of the TCR beta cDNA libraries. With 1 to 10 million T cells as the source, approximately 500,000 cDNA molecules resulted. From the PCR reads, TCRdb called clonotypes with MiXCR, one entry per CDR3 protein. The sample records about 810,000 distinct CDR3 sequences, approximately 50% being singletons. V trimming: 3 bases; J trimming: 2 bases; junction bases outside the gene matches: 6. The CDR3 runs to 16 residues. Germline values: CDR1 SGHDN, CDR2 FVKESK. Sequenced material: blood. The source of this sequence is a girl aged 10-17 years with multiple sclerosis. This rearrangement joins TRBV14 to TRBJ2-7; TRBD2 agrees at 11 bases. In DNA, the CDR3 is TGTGCCAGCAGCCAGGGCTTTAGCGGGAGGGCCTACGAGCAGTACTTC. Translating gives CASSQGFSGRAYEQYF.